This entry lists 19 T cell receptor beta chains sequenced from one sample in a study of T cell responses to AZD1222 COVID-19 vaccine. Method: immunoSEQ multiplex PCR; TCRdb's copy keeps in-frame clones and lacks some. This table holds around 150,000 clones, 85% to 95% found once. Sequencing used peripheral blood, obtained on day 0 of AZD1222 vaccination. The source is an adult in good health.

V is TRBV5-4 and J is TRBJ1-1; D is unresolved. V was pared by 0 bases and J by 1 base, with 4 bases between. This CDR3 is built from 13 residues. Per the germline V gene, CDR1 is SGHNT and CDR2 is YYREEE (reference sequence). DNA for the CDR3: TGTGCCAGCAGCTTGGGAGGGAACACTGAAGCTTTCTTT. Its translation is CASSLGGNTEAFF. The variable domain in full, completed from reference TRBV5-4 and TRBJ1-1, reads ETGVTQSPTHLIKTRGQQVTLRCSSQSGHNTVSWYQQALGQGPQFIFQYYREEENGRGNFPPRFSGLQFPNYSSELNVNALELDDSALYLCASSLGGNTEAFFGQGTRLTVV.

The chain employs TRBV7-8 and TRBJ1-1; D gene uncertain. CDR1 and CDR2 from the germline V gene are SGHVS and FQNEAQ. With 3 bases removed from V and 2 bases from J, the gap between germline ends came to 7 bases. The CDR3 totals 13 residues. DNA for the CDR3: TGTGCCAGCAGCTTTGTAGGAAACACTGAAGCTTTCTTT. It is translated as CASSFVGNTEAFF.

This chain links TRBV6-4 with TRBJ1-2; D call uncertain. CDR3 size: 12 residues. Per germline, CDR1 MRHNA and CDR2 SNTAGT. V dropped 7 bases and J dropped 5 bases, with 11 bases sitting between them. CDR3 coding DNA: TGTGCCAGCAAGGTGGCGGCATATGGCTACACCTTC. Encoded protein: CASKVAAYGYTF.

This clone was recorded once. The chain joins TRBV27 to TRBJ1-2; TRBD1 matches 8 bases. This CDR3 comprises 14 residues. Germline lookup yields CDR1 MNHEY and CDR2 SMNVEV (reference sequence). Trimming took 6 bases from V and 0 from J; bases not matched to a gene: 3. DNA of the CDR3: TGTGCCAGCAGCCGACAGGGGTCTAACTATGGCTACACCTTC. It translates to CASSRQGSNYGYTF.

V and J are TRBV5-8 and TRBJ1-2; TRBD1 is a possible D gene (6 bases). The ends were cut back, 4 bases at V and 12 bases at J, with 13 bases in the middle. From germline, CDR1 is SGHTS and CDR2 YDEGEE. CDR3 length equals 11 residues. CDR3 amino acids: CASSNHQGNTF. The CDR3, as DNA: TGTGCCAGCAGCAATCATCAGGGGAACACCTTC.

This chain connects TRBV7-9 to TRBJ2-1; possibly TRBD1 for D (6 bases). This CDR3 is built from 15 residues. The V gene's germline CDR1 is SEHNR and CDR2 FQNEAQ (reference sequence). Between the trimmed V and J ends, which lost 7 bases and 1 base, there was a span of 14 bases. DNA for the CDR3: TGTGCCAGCATCGTCGGGACACTATCCTACAATGAGCAGTTCTTC. It encodes CASIVGTLSYNEQFF.

V usage is TRBV6-5 and J usage is TRBJ2-7; TRBD2 agrees at 7 bases. Unmatched junction bases numbered 9, after V lost 8 bases and J lost 5 bases. This CDR3 has 13 amino acids. Per the germline V gene, CDR1 is MNHEY and CDR2 is SVGAGI. CDR3 protein: CASSAGEFHEQYV. The CDR3 region has the DNA TGTGCCAGCTCTGCGGGGGAATTCCACGAGCAGTACGTC.

The V call is TRBV18, the J call TRBJ1-5; weak D call: TRBD1 (5 bases). The V gene lost 4 bases and the J gene lost 4 bases, with 11 bases spanning the gap. The CDR3 loop spans 14 amino acids. Germline CDR1 is KGHSH and CDR2 is LQKENI. The CDR3 protein is CASSRNQGNQPQHF. In DNA form, the CDR3 reads TGTGCCAGCTCACGAAATCAGGGTAATCAGCCCCAGCATTTT.

The chain has TRBV15 and TRBJ1-5; D unresolved. Trimming left V 5 bases short and J 2 bases short, with 16 bases between. The CDR3 has 16 residues. The germline CDR1 and CDR2 sequences are LNHNV and YYDKDF (reference sequence). The DNA for the CDR3 is TGTGCCACCAGCCTCGGAGGGCTCGGGGGCAATCAGCCCCAGCATTTT. Translating it yields CATSLGGLGGNQPQHF.

V gene TRBV5-8 combines with J gene TRBJ1-1; no definite D call. Germline loops: CDR1 SGHTS, CDR2 YDEGEE. There are 11 residues in the CDR3. Trimming took 0 bases from V and 7 from J, leaving 4 bases between them. CDR3 sequence (DNA): TGTGCCAGCAGCTTGGGAGGTGAAGCTTTCTTT. Translating gives CASSLGGEAFF.

The V and J genes are TRBV25-1 and TRBJ1-4; 9 nucleotides agree with TRBD1. In germline, CDR1 is MGHDK, CDR2 SYGVNS. The junction had 5 bases not matched to a gene; V was cut back by 3 bases and J by 6 bases. The CDR3 totals 15 residues. The CDR3, as DNA: TGTGCCAGCAGTGATCCCGGGACAGGGCATGAAAAACTGTTTTTT. Its translation: CASSDPGTGHEKLFF.

The chain has TRBV28 and TRBJ1-5; D not certain. The CDR3 contains 14 residues. V was clipped by 2 bases and J by 9 bases, with 14 bases between them. Germline V gene sequence: CDR1 MDHEN, CDR2 SYDVKM. The CDR3 DNA reads as TGTGCCAGCAGTTTACCCTCGACAATAGGGCCCCAGCATTTT. It is translated as CASSLPSTIGPQHF. The variable domain in full, with the rest retrieved from reference TRBV28 and TRBJ1-5, is DVKVTQSSRYLVKRTGEKVFLECVQDMDHENMFWYRQDPGLGLRLIYFSYDVKMKEKGDIPEGYSVSREKKERFSLILESASTNQTSMYLCASSLPSTIGPQHFGDGTRLSIL.

This chain links TRBV10-2 with TRBJ1-2, with D perhaps TRBD1 (5 bases). Per the germline V gene, CDR1 is WSHSY and CDR2 is SAAADI. V shed 9 bases and J shed 8 bases, with 16 bases lying between them. The CDR3 has 12 residues. In DNA, the CDR3 is TGCGCCAGTCAGGGACCCCCGGAGGGCTACACCTTC. This sequence encodes CASQGPPEGYTF.

The chain uses TRBV7-2 and TRBJ2-1; 7 bases fit TRBD2. Germline V gene data show CDR1 as SGHTA and CDR2 as FQGNSA. V dropped 0 bases and J dropped 8; count of bases not matched to a gene: 7. The length of the CDR3 is 15 residues. Here the CDR3 DNA reads TGTGCCAGCAGCTTAGCGGGAGAAGCGGGGCATGAGCAGTTCTTC. Protein product: CASSLAGEAGHEQFF.

This chain's CDR3 is CASAEGGSGNQPQHF. The DNA of the CDR3 is TGTGCCAGCGCTGAAGGGGGCTCCGGCAATCAGCCCCAGCATTTT. The chain is built from TRBV2 and TRBJ1-5; 7 nucleotides line up with TRBD1. Germline lookup yields CDR1 SNHLY and CDR2 FYNNEI. This CDR3 is 15 amino acids long. Trimming removed 8 bases from V and 2 bases from J; junction bases left unmatched: 9.

The genes are TRBV2 and TRBJ2-5; the D gene is possibly TRBD2 (5 bases). This CDR3 region has 14 residues. V was shortened by 1 base and J by 5 bases, with 11 bases between the two germline ends. The germline CDR1 and CDR2 sequences are SNHLY and FYNNEI. CDR3 bases: TGTGCCAGCAGTGAAGGGCTAGCTCCGGAGACCCAGTACTTC. This gives the protein CASSEGLAPETQYF.

The rearrangement uses TRBV27 and TRBJ1-6; perhaps TRBD1 as D (5 bases). The CDR3 has 14 amino acids. V was shortened by 5 bases and J by 7 bases, with 12 bases between the two germline ends. Germline loops: CDR1 MNHEY, CDR2 SMNVEV (reference sequence). In DNA form, the CDR3 reads TGTGCCAGCAGTCACCGGGACGGCAATTCACCCCTCCACTTT. Protein sequence: CASSHRDGNSPLHF.

This clone appeared a few times. The V call is TRBV28, the J call TRBJ1-6; D gene uncertain. Trimming shortened V by 4 bases and J by 10 bases, and 8 bases separated the two germline ends. There are 12 residues in the CDR3. Germline CDR1 MDHEN, CDR2 SYDVKM. This chain's CDR3 is CASSYSRSPLHF. CDR3 sequence (DNA): TGTGCCAGCAGTTATAGTAGGTCACCCCTCCACTTT.

The chain carries TRBV2 and TRBJ1-5; D is undetermined. The germline V gene has CDR1 SNHLY and CDR2 FYNNEI. This CDR3 is 11 amino acids long. V gave up 6 bases and J gave up 8 bases, with 8 bases separating them. CDR3 DNA sequence: TGTGCCAGCAGGGCTGAGGAGCCCCAGCATTTT. The encoded protein is CASRAEEPQHF.